Sequencing of this T cell receptor beta chain was carried out in a study of control samples from healthy donors and cancer patients. CDR1 and CDR2 from the germline V gene are SGHDT and YYEEEE. This CDR3 spans 14 amino acids. V lost 2 bases and J lost 8; bases outside the gene matches: 8. Measured with immunoSEQ multiplex PCR; TCRdb has only the in-frame clones, and not every one. This table has around 90,000 clones, around four fifths appearing once. The chain employs TRBV5-6 and TRBJ1-2, with TRBD1 identical over 8 bases. The receptor's source is a man younger than 40 in good health. Sequenced input: blood. CDR3 DNA sequence: TGTGCCAGCAGCTTACGACAGGGGAAGTCGGGCTACACCTTC. It translates to CASSLRQGKSGYTF.